The sequence of this T cell receptor (beta chain) was determined in a study of shared clonotypes between healthy human individuals. General study points: It was expected that sequencing depth would affect clonotype sharing among donors.

A note on this clone: Its antigen is undetermined.

CDR1 is SEHNR and CDR2 is FQNEAQ in the germline V gene (reference sequence). Trimming stripped 4 bases from V and 0 bases from J, with 12 bases between. The CDR3 consists of 15 residues. Sequencing was performed with immunoSEQ multiplex PCR; in TCRdb, only in-frame clones are kept and a portion is missing. This table has more than 2 million clones, 95% appearing once. The chain carries TRBV7-9 and TRBJ1-2, with D possibly being TRBD1 (6 bases). Specimen: naive CD4+ T cells sorted from blood. Subset in this sample: CD45RA+ positively selected. This receptor was obtained from a man aged 18 to 29 in good health. The CDR3 sequence is CASSSYNRANYGYTF. In DNA, the CDR3 is TGTGCCAGCAGCTCCTACAACAGGGCTAACTATGGCTACACCTTC.